The 25 T cell receptor beta chains presented below share a single source sample, sequenced in a study of cytomegalovirus exposure and HLA in healthy donors. The primer mix had 60 Vbeta and 13 Jbeta primers. The data were produced by immunoSEQ multiplex PCR, yet TCRdb's version contains in-frame clones alone and is incomplete. Its table lists just under 65,000 clones. The sample was PBMCs. All receptors come from a boy aged 5-17 years in good health and CMV-seronegative.

V is TRBV15 and J is TRBJ1-2; D remains ambiguous. The V gene's germline CDR1 is LNHNV and CDR2 YYDKDF (reference sequence). The germline V and J ends were trimmed by 1 base and 7 bases, with 7 bases remaining between them. The CDR3 sequence is 12 residues long. The CDR3 nucleotides are TGTGCCACCAGCAGAGCAGGTAGTGGCTACACCTTC. Amino acids: CATSRAGSGYTF.

The rearrangement joins TRBV6-4 to TRBJ1-1; D is perhaps TRBD1 (6 bases). The V end was cut by 7 bases, the J end by 6 bases, with 18 bases between. Germline V lookup: CDR1 MRHNA, CDR2 SNTAGT. The CDR3 extends over 14 amino acids. CDR3 amino acids: CASKGTWTASEAFF. In DNA, the CDR3 is TGTGCCAGCAAGGGAACCTGGACAGCCTCTGAAGCTTTCTTT.

The chain uses TRBV25-1 and TRBJ2-7; possibly TRBD1 for D (5 bases). Trimming stripped 11 bases from V and 0 bases from J, with 11 bases between. Per germline, CDR1 MGHDK and CDR2 SYGVNS. CDR3 length: 12 amino acids. The CDR3, as DNA: TGTGCCTCTGCGACAGCCTCCTACGAGCAGTACTTC. It yields the protein CASATASYEQYF.

V usage is TRBV4-3 and J usage is TRBJ1-1; perhaps TRBD1 as D (6 bases). The germline V gene encodes CDR1 LGHNA and CDR2 YSLEER. This CDR3 is 18 amino acids long. V dropped 2 bases and J dropped 1 base, with 20 bases sitting between them. The CDR3 loop reads CASSQFTGLSPPNTEAFF. CDR3 sequence (DNA): TGCGCCAGCAGCCAATTTACAGGGTTGTCCCCCCCGAACACTGAAGCTTTCTTT.

The rearrangement uses TRBV6-6 and TRBJ2-7; D possibly corresponds to TRBD1 (6 bases). Germline V gene sequence: CDR1 MNHNY, CDR2 SVGAGI (reference sequence). Deletions cut 7 bases from V and 5 bases from J, with 18 bases between. The CDR3 extends over 14 amino acids. CDR3 DNA: TGTGCCAGCAAAACAGGGTCCAAGGAGGACGAGCAGTACTTC. It is translated as CASKTGSKEDEQYF.

The rearrangement links TRBV27 to TRBJ2-7; D gene ambiguous. Germline values: CDR1 MNHEY, CDR2 SMNVEV (reference sequence). The V end lost 2 bases, the J end lost 2 bases, and 7 bases lay between the germline ends. CDR3 length equals 13 residues. In DNA form, the CDR3 reads TGTGCCAGCAGTTTAGGAGATACCTACGAGCAGTACTTC. Encoded protein: CASSLGDTYEQYF.

J is TRBJ1-1 and V is TRBV5-1, with 7 bases identical to TRBD1. The V and J ends lost 4 bases and 0 bases, in that order; junction bases with no gene match: 6. There are 15 residues in the CDR3. CDR1 is SGHRS, CDR2 YFSETQ, per germline. The DNA of the CDR3 is TGCGCCAGCAGCGCCGGGACAGCCATGAACACTGAAGCTTTCTTT. It codes for CASSAGTAMNTEAFF.

The chain has TRBV13 and TRBJ1-2; 7 bases agree with TRBD1. The junction had 7 bases not matched to a gene; V was cut back by 5 bases and J by 4 bases. Per the germline V gene, CDR1 is PRHDT and CDR2 is FYEKMQ (reference sequence). The CDR3 has 14 residues. This CDR3 reads CASSKTGVGYGYTF. The CDR3 DNA is TGTGCCAGCAGCAAAACAGGGGTTGGCTATGGCTACACCTTC.

This chain connects TRBV11-1 to TRBJ2-2; D gene unclear. There are 18 residues in the CDR3. The ends were cut back, 1 base at V and 2 bases at J, with 17 bases in the middle. Germline loops: CDR1 SGHAT, CDR2 FQDESV (reference sequence). DNA of the CDR3: TGTGCCAGCAGCTTAGGGGTTTCTACCAGCGTTAACACCGGGGAGCTGTTTTTT. This translates into CASSLGVSTSVNTGELFF.

The chain has TRBV6-5 and TRBJ1-6, with D perhaps matching TRBD1 (6 bases). This CDR3 contains 11 residues. Germline assignment: CDR1 MNHEY and CDR2 SVGAGI. V was trimmed by 6 bases and J by 14 bases, leaving 11 bases between them. The CDR3 nucleotides read TGTGCCAGCAGATCGCAGGGGTCCCTCCACTTT. It translates to CASRSQGSLHF.

The gene calls are TRBV30 and TRBJ2-2; unclear D gene. There are 13 residues in the CDR3. V was cut by 0 bases and J by 6 bases, with 8 bases left in between. CDR1 is GTSNPN and CDR2 is SVGIG in the germline V gene (reference sequence). The CDR3 nucleotides are TGTGCCTGGAGTGTAAGCGTTGCCGGGGAGCTGTTTTTT. This sequence encodes CAWSVSVAGELFF. The whole variable domain, remainder taken from reference TRBV30 and TRBJ2-2, is SQTIHQWPATLVQPVGSPLSLECTVEGTSNPNLYWYRQAAGRGLQLLFYSVGIGQISSEVPQNLSASRPQDRQFILSSKKLLLSDSGFYLCAWSVSVAGELFFGEGSRLTVL.

The chain carries TRBV6-6 and TRBJ1-2; unclear D gene. The CDR3 sequence is 15 residues long. CDR1 is MNHNY and CDR2 is SVGAGI in the germline V gene (reference sequence). V was clipped by 2 bases and J by 5 bases, with 15 bases between them. CDR3 sequence: CASSYDPGREYGYTF. The CDR3 region has the DNA TGTGCCAGCAGTTACGACCCGGGGAGGGAGTATGGCTACACCTTC.

V usage is TRBV6-1 and J usage is TRBJ2-7, with D possibly being TRBD2 (6 bases). The V end was cut by 0 bases, the J end by 3 bases, with 18 bases between. In germline, CDR1 is MNHNS, CDR2 SASEGT. This CDR3 has 17 amino acids. The CDR3 sequence is CASSEADLGDFSYEQYF. The CDR3 bases are TGTGCCAGCAGTGAAGCGGATCTGGGGGACTTTAGCTACGAGCAGTACTTC.

CDR3 DNA sequence: TGTGCCAGCAAAACAGGAGAAACAAACTATGGCTACACCTTC. Translated: CASKTGETNYGYTF. This chain uses TRBV2 with TRBJ1-2, with D maybe TRBD1 (5 bases). The CDR3 sequence is 14 residues long. V was shortened by 7 bases and J by 2 bases, with 14 bases between the two germline ends. Germline CDR1 and CDR2: SNHLY and FYNNEI.

The CDR3 DNA reads as TGTGCCAGCAGTCCCTACGGGGGGGGTGGAACAGATACGCAGTATTTT. As protein: CASSPYGGGGTDTQYF. The chain combines TRBV5-4 with TRBJ2-3, with TRBD2 matching 8 bases. CDR3 length: 16 amino acids. CDR1 SGHNT and CDR2 YYREEE come from the germline V gene (reference sequence). V was clipped by 5 bases and J by 3 bases; unmatched bases: 11.

The gene calls are TRBV2 and TRBJ2-1, with 9 bases that match TRBD2. This CDR3 comprises 17 residues. CDR1 SNHLY and CDR2 FYNNEI come from the germline V gene. V shed 7 bases and J 0 bases; nucleotides not matched to a gene: 10. The CDR3, as DNA: TGTGCCAGCACCGAGCCTCTAGCGGGAAGCTCCTACAATGAGCAGTTCTTC. This translates into CASTEPLAGSSYNEQFF.

This CDR3 is CASSFGGGPANIQYF. CDR3 DNA sequence: TGCGCCAGCAGCTTCGGGGGAGGCCCAGCCAACATTCAGTACTTC. This chain uses TRBV5-1 with TRBJ2-4; tentatively, D is TRBD2 (6 bases). V was trimmed by 2 bases and J by 7 bases, leaving 16 bases between them. The CDR3 runs 15 residues. Germline CDR1 is SGHRS and CDR2 is YFSETQ. The entire variable domain, with the rest obtained from reference TRBV5-1 and TRBJ2-4, is as follows: KAGVTQTPRYLIKTRGQQVTLSCSPISGHRSVSWYQQTPGQGLQFLFEYFSETQRNKGNFPGRFSGRQFSNSRSEMNVSTLELGDSALYLCASSFGGGPANIQYFGAGTRLSVL.

The chain links TRBV7-9 to TRBJ2-7, with 7 bases identical to TRBD2. With V trimmed by 5 bases and J by 0 bases, 4 bases remained unmatched. This CDR3 spans 14 amino acids. CDR1 is SEHNR and CDR2 is FQNEAQ in the germline V gene (reference sequence). CDR3 coding DNA: TGTGCCAGCAGCGAAAGCGGGGCCTCCTACGAGCAGTACTTC. Encoded protein: CASSESGASYEQYF. The full variable domain, rest sourced from reference TRBV7-9 and TRBJ2-7, is DTGVSQNPRHKITKRGQNVTFRCDPISEHNRLYWYRQTLGQGPEFLTYFQNEAQLEKSRLLSDRFSAERPKGSFSTLEIQRTEQGDSAMYLCASSESGASYEQYFGPGTRLTVT.

In DNA form, the CDR3 reads TGTGCCTGGGAACAGGGAGGGTCTTCCTACGAGCAGTACTTC. Protein: CAWEQGGSSYEQYF. The chain couples TRBV30 to TRBJ2-7, with a weak D call TRBD2 (7 bases). CDR1 is GTSNPN and CDR2 is SVGIG in the germline V gene (reference sequence). V gave up 5 bases and J gave up 1 base, with 15 bases separating them. The CDR3 loop spans 14 amino acids.

The CDR3 loop reads CASSRGQWANEQYF. CDR3 DNA: TGTGCCAGCAGCAGAGGACAGTGGGCCAACGAGCAGTACTTC. J is TRBJ2-7 and V is TRBV6-5; the D gene is possibly TRBD1 (6 bases). Germline V gene sequence: CDR1 MNHEY, CDR2 SVGAGI. V was pared by 6 bases and J by 5 bases, with 17 bases between. The CDR3 sequence is 14 residues long.

The V gene is TRBV5-1, the J gene TRBJ2-7; no clear D. CDR1 and CDR2 (germline): SGHRS, YFSETQ. The V end was cut by 4 bases, the J end by 2 bases, with 16 bases between. This CDR3 is 15 amino acids long. The CDR3 loop is CASSQEVRSAYEQYF. DNA for the CDR3: TGCGCCAGCAGCCAAGAGGTACGGAGCGCCTACGAGCAGTACTTC.

V gene TRBV28 combines with J gene TRBJ2-2; the D gene is possibly TRBD2 (5 bases). Germline values: CDR1 MDHEN, CDR2 SYDVKM. CDR3 length: 12 residues. V was cut by 11 bases and J by 7 bases, with 14 bases left in between. This CDR3 reads CAASDGLGELFF. In DNA form, the CDR3 reads TGTGCCGCTTCCGACGGACTCGGGGAGCTGTTTTTT.

The chain has TRBV18 and TRBJ1-1; TRBD1 might be the D (6 bases). The CDR3 runs 13 residues. Germline assignment: CDR1 KGHSH and CDR2 LQKENI. Trimming took off 1 base at V and 11 bases at J, with 14 bases between the two ends. The CDR3 DNA sequence: TGTGCCAGCTCACCACAGGGGGAACGGTCCGCTTTCTTT. It yields the protein CASSPQGERSAFF.

The genes are TRBV19 and TRBJ2-7, with 11 bases matching TRBD1. Losses at the gene ends were 4 bases for V and 7 bases for J; bases not matched to a gene: 9. The length of the CDR3 is 15 residues. CDR1 and CDR2 from the germline V gene are LNHDA and SQIVND (reference sequence). The CDR3 DNA follows: TGTGCCAGTAGTAGGGGACAGGGGGGACCCACGGAGCAGTACTTC. Translated: CASSRGQGGPTEQYF.

CDR3 in amino acids: CASSQAEGETQYF. The DNA for the CDR3 is TGTGCCAGCAGCCAGGCGGAGGGGGAGACCCAGTACTTC. The chain couples TRBV6-4 to TRBJ2-5; a possible D gene is TRBD2 (6 bases). CDR3 length: 13 residues. Per the germline V gene, CDR1 is MRHNA and CDR2 is SNTAGT. The V and J ends lost 6 bases and 5 bases respectively, with 13 bases between them.